This TCR beta chain was sequenced for a study of blood T cell repertoires in COVID-19. The overall study: Whether acute or convalescent, the COVID-19 samples came from the United States, Italy and Spain.

As processed by the authors: Reference gene primers were amplified, and this amplification served to estimate nucleated cell counts. The protocol was immunoSEQ multiplex PCR, while the TCRdb copy is restricted to in-frame clones and leaves out a portion. The DNA was the basis for D and trimming; V, J and clone size are from that table. The table records roughly 34,000 clones, 70% to 90% of them present only once. The CDR3 loop spans 19 amino acids. V dropped 2 bases and J dropped 4; count of bases not matched to a gene: 16. Germline values: CDR1 MGHRA, CDR2 YSYEKL. Only a few counts were recorded for this clone.

The sequence derives from a woman aged 80 or over with active or convalescent COVID-19. The chain links TRBV4-1 to TRBJ2-2; 7 nucleotides agree with TRBD1. The sequencing sample was made of peripheral blood. The CDR3 DNA sequence: TGCGCCAGCAGCCAACCAACAGGGGAACTTTCTAGGTCCACCGGGGAGCTGTTTTTT. Amino acid sequence: CASSQPTGELSRSTGELFF.